Sequencing of this T cell receptor (beta chain) was carried out in a study of blood T cell repertoires in COVID-19. One Seattle source followed patients from active infection through their disease course. As handled by the study authors: Researchers report that nucleated cell counts were estimated from reference gene primer amplification. Method: immunoSEQ multiplex PCR; TCRdb's copy keeps in-frame clones and lacks some. V, J and clone size are those of that table, while D and trimming were read from the DNA. The sample lists about 120,000 clones, approximately 85% occurring once. Trimming shortened V by 5 bases and J by 8 bases, and 15 bases separated the two germline ends. The CDR3 totals 13 residues. Germline assignment: CDR1 SGHAT and CDR2 FQDESV (reference sequence).

This TCR derives from an older woman with COVID-19, enrolled during active disease. The specimen was peripheral blood. This rearrangement joins TRBV11-1 to TRBJ1-1; D is possibly TRBD1 (6 bases). The CDR3 here is CASSLRTGGEAFF. The CDR3 coding sequence is TGTGCCAGCAGCCTGAGAACGGGGGGCGAAGCTTTCTTT.